These T cell receptor beta chains were read from a single sample in a study of OX40 agonist ivuxolimab in advanced cancers. TCRdb keeps only in-frame clones here, not all; method: immunoSEQ multiplex PCR. The sample includes approximately 58,000 clones, 75% to 95% of them seen just once. Source: CD4+ or CD8+ T cells sorted from blood, taken in a trial of the OX40 agonist ivuxolimab. The receptor set was obtained from an adult with an advanced solid tumor such as melanoma, head and neck, liver or kidney cancer. The CDR3 runs from the conserved cysteine through the conserved F or W. A D gene is named only where the DNA matches it firmly. Clone size appears in some rows only: once, few, many, or a class for an expanded clone.

j_call clone_size cdr3_length d_call v_call cdr3_aa cdr3_nt
TRBJ2-7 . 14 . TRBV5-1 CASSLEGSSYEQYF TGCGCCAGCAGCTTGGAGGGCAGCAGTTACGAGCAGTACTTC
TRBJ1-1 . 17 TRBD1 TRBV7-2 CASSAGTVQIPNTEAFF TGTGCCAGCAGCGCTGGGACAGTCCAAATCCCGAACACTGAAGCTTTCTTT
TRBJ1-1 . 11 . TRBV7-6 CASSPLVEAFF TGTGCCAGCAGTCCCCTAGTTGAAGCTTTCTTT
TRBJ2-2 . 19 . TRBV6-4 CASSEYPAAHDSNTGELFF TGTGCCAGCAGTGAGTATCCAGCCGCCCATGATTCGAACACCGGGGAGCTGTTTTTT
TRBJ1-1 . 15 . TRBV19 CASSVDRKMNTEAFF TGTGCCAGTAGTGTCGACCGGAAAATGAACACTGAAGCTTTCTTT
TRBJ2-1 . 17 TRBD2 TRBV4-2 CASSQDGDSAGVGEQFF TGTGCCAGCAGCCAAGATGGGGATTCGGCGGGAGTAGGTGAGCAGTTCTTC
TRBJ2-2 . 15 . TRBV9 CASSVGGESTGELFF TGTGCCAGCAGCGTAGGAGGGGAAAGCACCGGGGAGCTGTTTTTT
TRBJ2-1 . 16 TRBD2 TRBV29-1 CSVEGTSGGSYNEQFF TGCAGCGTTGAGGGCACTAGCGGGGGTTCCTACAATGAGCAGTTCTTC
TRBJ2-7 . 15 . TRBV11-2 CASSLSPELSYEQYF TGTGCCAGCAGCTTAAGCCCGGAACTCTCCTACGAGCAGTACTTC
TRBJ2-3 . 15 TRBD2 TRBV15 CATSIAGGPKDTQYF TGTGCCACCTCTATAGCGGGAGGGCCAAAGGATACGCAGTATTTT
TRBJ2-2 . 19 TRBD2 TRBV6-1 CASSERAPSGRWLAGELFF TGTGCCAGCAGTGAGAGGGCCCCTAGCGGGAGGTGGTTGGCCGGGGAGCTGTTTTTT
TRBJ1-5 . 15 . TRBV19 CASSIEHYSNQPQHF TGTGCCAGTAGTATAGAACACTATAGCAATCAGCCCCAGCATTTT
TRBJ2-7 . 14 . TRBV5-1 CASSLTTSSYEQYF TGCGCCAGCAGCTTGACGACTAGTTCCTACGAGCAGTACTTC
TRBJ2-3 . 11 . TRBV25-1 CASSQGGTQYF TGTGCCAGCAGTCAAGGCGGGACGCAGTATTTT
TRBJ2-7 . 13 . TRBV6-6 CASSYNPTYEQYF TGTGCCAGCAGTTATAACCCCACCTACGAGCAGTACTTC
TRBJ2-5 . 14 TRBD1 TRBV9 CASSSRTGGETQYF TGTGCCAGCAGCTCCCGGACAGGGGGAGAGACCCAGTACTTC
TRBJ1-4 . 14 . TRBV27 CASSLGVEGEKLFF TGTGCCAGCAGTTTGGGGGTGGAGGGTGAAAAACTGTTTTTT
TRBJ2-7 once 13 . TRBV6-1 CASSDWVPYEQYF TGTGCCAGCAGTGATTGGGTCCCCTACGAGCAGTACTTC
TRBJ2-7 . 14 TRBD2 TRBV4-1 CASSQGLAVYEQYF TGCGCCAGCAGCCAGGGACTAGCGGTCTACGAGCAGTACTTC
TRBJ2-2 . 18 TRBD2 TRBV5-1 CASSSPRLAGATGGELFF TGCGCCAGCAGCTCCCCACGATTGGCGGGAGCTACTGGCGGGGAGCTGTTTTTT
TRBJ2-5 . 16 TRBD2 TRBV7-2 CASSLDLIAGFETQYF TGTGCCAGCAGCCTAGACCTAATAGCGGGATTTGAGACCCAGTACTTC
TRBJ2-6 . 15 . TRBV6-5 CASSFEATGANALTF TGTGCCAGCAGTTTCGAGGCGACTGGGGCCAACGCCCTGACTTTC
TRBJ2-7 . 14 . TRBV11-2 CASSFSTALYEQYF TGTGCCAGCAGCTTCTCCACAGCCTTATACGAGCAGTACTTC
TRBJ2-7 few 15 . TRBV4-1 CASSQDPGDSYEQYF TGCGCCAGCAGCCAAGATCCAGGGGACTCCTACGAGCAGTACTTC
TRBJ2-7 . 13 . TRBV6-1 CASSPGFSYEQYF TGTGCCAGCAGTCCGGGCTTCTCCTACGAGCAGTACTTC
TRBJ1-1 . 15 . TRBV11-2 CASSSTWGRGTEAFF TGTGCCAGCAGCTCCACTTGGGGGAGGGGGACTGAAGCTTTCTTT
TRBJ1-2 . 13 TRBD1 TRBV5-6 CASSDGTGYGYTF TGTGCCAGCAGCGACGGGACAGGGTATGGCTACACCTTC
TRBJ1-1 . 14 TRBD1 TRBV6-5 CASTSTGGNTEAFF TGTGCCAGCACCTCGACAGGGGGCAACACTGAAGCTTTCTTT
TRBJ2-6 . 17 . TRBV7-8 CASSLGVGLAGANVLTF TGTGCCAGCAGCTTAGGGGTAGGGCTGGCTGGGGCCAACGTCCTGACTTTC
TRBJ1-2 . 15 . TRBV9 CASEGVRDSTYGYTF TGTGCCAGCGAGGGAGTAAGGGACTCAACTTATGGCTACACCTTC
TRBJ2-1 . 15 TRBD2 TRBV29-1 CSVEDLGGSGVEQFF TGCAGCGTTGAAGATCTGGGCGGGAGTGGGGTTGAGCAGTTCTTC
TRBJ2-2 . 13 . TRBV28 CASSRVRTGELFF TGTGCCAGCAGCAGGGTTCGAACCGGGGAGCTGTTTTTT
TRBJ1-2 . 13 TRBD1 TRBV27 CASSPRQGSGYTF TGTGCCAGCAGTCCCCGACAGGGGTCCGGCTACACCTTC
TRBJ2-7 medium-sized 13 . TRBV6-5 CASSSGTYGEQYF TGTGCCAGCAGTTCCGGGACATACGGCGAGCAGTACTTC
TRBJ1-1 . 15 . TRBV2 CASSEWGGMNTEAFF TGTGCCAGCAGTGAATGGGGGGGCATGAACACTGAAGCTTTCTTT
TRBJ2-7 . 16 . TRBV19 CASSSRETESSYEQYF TGTGCCAGTAGTAGCCGCGAGACAGAAAGCTCCTACGAGCAGTACTTC
TRBJ2-2 . 17 TRBD1 TRBV7-9 CASSFTLDRIVTGELFF TGTGCCAGCAGCTTCACCTTGGACAGGATAGTCACCGGGGAGCTGTTTTTT
TRBJ2-6 . 18 TRBD1 TRBV2 CASRGRDRPISGANVLTF TGTGCCAGCAGAGGAAGGGACAGGCCAATCTCTGGGGCCAACGTCCTGACTTTC
TRBJ2-7 . 15 . TRBV11-2 CASSFGLGSSYEQYF TGTGCCAGCAGCTTCGGGCTGGGATCCTCCTACGAGCAGTACTTC
TRBJ2-1 . 13 TRBD2 TRBV4-3 CASSQGLANEQFF TGCGCCAGCAGCCAAGGACTAGCAAATGAGCAGTTCTTC
TRBJ2-1 . 16 TRBD2 TRBV10-1 CASSEGTSGSFGEQFF TGCGCCAGCAGTGAGGGGACTAGCGGGAGTTTCGGTGAGCAGTTCTTC
TRBJ2-3 . 17 . TRBV9 CASSVEWIRGGTDTQYF TGTGCCAGCAGCGTAGAGTGGATCAGGGGTGGTACAGATACGCAGTATTTT
TRBJ2-2 . 14 . TRBV27 CASSSMTIPGELFF TGTGCCAGCAGTTCAATGACTATCCCCGGGGAGCTGTTTTTT
TRBJ2-7 . 13 . TRBV5-1 CASSLDGSYEQYF TGCGCCAGCAGCTTGGATGGGTCCTACGAGCAGTACTTC
TRBJ2-7 . 14 TRBD1 TRBV6-9 CASSYGTDVDEQYF TGTGCCAGCAGTTACGGGACAGATGTTGACGAGCAGTACTTC
TRBJ2-1 once 19 TRBD2 TRBV7-8 CASSSTPGLAVSSYNEQFF TGTGCCAGCAGCTCGACACCGGGACTAGCGGTAAGCTCCTACAATGAGCAGTTCTTC
TRBJ2-1 . 14 TRBD1 TRBV4-2 CASSPGTGGSEQFF TGTGCCAGCAGCCCAGGGACAGGGGGCAGCGAGCAGTTCTTC
TRBJ1-2 once 15 . TRBV28 CASSLGIGLHYGYTF TGTGCCAGCAGTTTAGGGATAGGGTTGCACTATGGCTACACCTTC
TRBJ1-2 . 15 . TRBV6-4 CASSEPQVLNYGYTF TGTGCCAGCAGTGAACCACAGGTGCTTAACTATGGCTACACCTTC
TRBJ1-2 . 16 . TRBV7-9 CASSSPNELRFYGYTF TGTGCCAGCAGCTCCCCGAACGAGCTAAGATTCTATGGCTACACCTTC
TRBJ1-4 . 15 TRBD1 TRBV7-8 CASSLRTGGGEKLFF TGTGCCAGCAGCTTAAGGACAGGCGGGGGTGAAAAACTGTTTTTT